The T cell receptor (beta chain) described here comes from a study of early T cells in non-severe SARS-CoV-2 infection. MiXCR was run by TCRdb on the 5' RACE reads, yielding one entry per CDR3 protein. The data hold 55,000 to 70,000 distinct CDR3 sequences, with roughly 12% observed a single time. Losses at the gene ends were 5 bases for V and 3 bases for J; bases not matched to a gene: 5. The germline V gene encodes CDR1 SGHDT and CDR2 YYEEEE. This CDR3 contains 14 residues. In its sample, this clonotype was seen a few times. This receptor was identified in an adult who was a healthcare worker with PCR-confirmed SARS-CoV-2 infection or an uninfected control (not recorded which). The gene calls are TRBV5-6 and TRBJ2-3; 8 bases align to TRBD1. Input material: whole blood. The CDR3 DNA follows: TGTGCCAGCAGGAAAGACAGGGGAACAGATACGCAGTATTTT. Translation: CASRKDRGTDTQYF.